One TCR beta chain is described in this entry. The data were taken from a study of blood T cell repertoires in COVID-19. Study in general: Italy, Spain and the United States were the sources of the convalescent and acute COVID-19 samples. T cells, B-cell-depleted T cells, or PBMCs provided the cDNA or gDNA that served as material.

In the authors' methods: Nucleated cell counts were estimated from reference gene primer amplification. Produced via immunoSEQ multiplex PCR; TCRdb's table is partial and in-frame only. V and J calls and clone size are copied from that table; D and trimming were computed from the DNA. The sample shows approximately 300,000 clones, roughly 86% of them seen only once. V was shortened by 6 bases and J by 7 bases, with 20 bases between the two germline ends. The CDR3 covers 15 residues. CDR1 SGDLS and CDR2 YYNGEE come from the germline V gene. Sequenced: peripheral blood. The sequence was obtained from a woman in her fifties or sixties with acute or convalescent COVID-19. The rearrangement joins TRBV9 to TRBJ2-1, with a possible D match to TRBD2 (6 bases). In DNA form, the CDR3 reads TGTGCCAGCAACCTCCGGGACTCCTTTGGAAATGAGCAGTTCTTC. It specifies CASNLRDSFGNEQFF.